This T cell receptor (beta chain) stems from a study of T cell responses to AZD1222 COVID-19 vaccine. Study as a whole: Researchers grouped second doses given at about 4 or about 12 weeks into one pool.

As for this clone: The antigen is unknown.

Study-wide findings and caveats: Clonal diversity was possibly underestimated, and white British individuals and females predominated among donors.

This table comes from immunoSEQ multiplex PCR, and its TCRdb copy is limited to in-frame clones, with some not included. Altogether approximately 110,000 clones are present, around 89% being singletons, with the ten largest covering 3.5% to 4.5%. This TCR derives from an adult in good health. The starting material was peripheral blood, obtained on day 0 of AZD1222 vaccination.

CDR3 residues: CASSTGHPNTEAFF. The CDR3 nucleotides read TGTGCCAGCAGCACCGGACACCCGAACACTGAAGCTTTCTTT. J is TRBJ1-1 and V is TRBV7-9, with D tentatively TRBD1 (5 bases). The germline V gene encodes CDR1 SEHNR and CDR2 FQNEAQ (reference sequence). CDR3 length: 14 amino acids. Trimming left V 5 bases short and J 1 base short, with 11 bases between.